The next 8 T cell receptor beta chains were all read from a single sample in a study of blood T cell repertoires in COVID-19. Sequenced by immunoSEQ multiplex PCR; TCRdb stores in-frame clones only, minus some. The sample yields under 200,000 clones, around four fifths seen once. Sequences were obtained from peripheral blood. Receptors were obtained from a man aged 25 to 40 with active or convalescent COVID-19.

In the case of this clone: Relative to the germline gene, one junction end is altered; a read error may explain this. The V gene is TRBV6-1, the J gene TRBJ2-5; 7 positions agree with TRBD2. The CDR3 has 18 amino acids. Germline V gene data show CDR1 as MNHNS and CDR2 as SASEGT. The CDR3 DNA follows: TGTGCCAGCAGCGAAGGGCGGGGGAAGAGTCACCTTATTGAGACCCAGTACTTC. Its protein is CASSEGRGKSHLIETQYF.

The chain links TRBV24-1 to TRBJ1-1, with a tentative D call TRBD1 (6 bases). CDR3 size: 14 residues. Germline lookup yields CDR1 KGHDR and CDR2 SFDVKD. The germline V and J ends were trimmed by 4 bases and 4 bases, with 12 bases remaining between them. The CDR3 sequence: CATSENRDLTEAFF. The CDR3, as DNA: TGTGCCACCAGTGAAAACAGGGATCTCACTGAAGCTTTCTTT.

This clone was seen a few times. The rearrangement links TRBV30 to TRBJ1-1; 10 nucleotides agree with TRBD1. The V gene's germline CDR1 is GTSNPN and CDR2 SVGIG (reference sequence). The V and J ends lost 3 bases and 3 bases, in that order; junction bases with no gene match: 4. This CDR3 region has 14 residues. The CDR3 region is CAWSVGQGHTEAFF. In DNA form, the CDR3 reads TGTGCCTGGAGCGTGGGACAGGGGCACACTGAAGCTTTCTTT.

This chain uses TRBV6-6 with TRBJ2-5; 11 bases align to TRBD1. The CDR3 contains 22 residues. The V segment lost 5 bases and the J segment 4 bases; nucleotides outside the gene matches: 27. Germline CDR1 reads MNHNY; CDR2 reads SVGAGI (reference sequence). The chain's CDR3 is CASSRGRDRGAGRRRVRETQYF. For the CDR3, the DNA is TGTGCCAGCAGTCGAGGCCGGGACAGGGGGGCCGGGCGGAGAAGGGTTCGAGAGACCCAGTACTTC.

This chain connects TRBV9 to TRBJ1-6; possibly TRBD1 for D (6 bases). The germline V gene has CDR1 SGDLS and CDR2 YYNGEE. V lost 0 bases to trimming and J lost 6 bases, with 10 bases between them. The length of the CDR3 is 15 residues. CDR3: CASSVARGGNSPLHF. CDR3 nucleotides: TGTGCCAGCAGCGTAGCCAGGGGCGGTAATTCACCCCTCCACTTT.

CDR3 in amino acids: CATSGRTGTSNQPQHF. CDR3 nucleotide sequence: TGTGCCACCAGTGGCCGGACAGGTACTAGCAATCAGCCCCAGCATTTT. The chain combines TRBV24-1 with TRBJ1-5; 7 nucleotides match TRBD1. Trimming removed 5 bases from V and 0 bases from J; junction bases left unmatched: 6. The CDR3 length is 16 residues. Per the germline V gene, CDR1 is KGHDR and CDR2 is SFDVKD.

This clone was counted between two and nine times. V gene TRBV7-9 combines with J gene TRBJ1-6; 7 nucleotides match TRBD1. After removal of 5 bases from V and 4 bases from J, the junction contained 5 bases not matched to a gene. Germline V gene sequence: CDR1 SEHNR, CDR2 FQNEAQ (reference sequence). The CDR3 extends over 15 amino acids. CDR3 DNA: TGTGCCAGCAGCCCCTGGGACAGATATAATTCACCCCTCCACTTT. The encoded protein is CASSPWDRYNSPLHF. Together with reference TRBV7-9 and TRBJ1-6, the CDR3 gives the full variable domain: DTGVSQNPRHKITKRGQNVTFRCDPISEHNRLYWYRQTLGQGPEFLTYFQNEAQLEKSRLLSDRFSAERPKGSFSTLEIQRTEQGDSAMYLCASSPWDRYNSPLHFGNGTRLTVT.

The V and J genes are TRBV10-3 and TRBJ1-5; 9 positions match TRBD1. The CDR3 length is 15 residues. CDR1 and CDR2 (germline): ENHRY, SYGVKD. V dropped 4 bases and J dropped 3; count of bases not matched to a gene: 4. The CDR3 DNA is TGTGCCATCAGTGGCGACAGGGGGAACAATCAGCCCCAGCATTTT. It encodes CAISGDRGNNQPQHF.